A selection of T cell receptor beta chains follows, all from one sample in a study of blood T cell repertoires in COVID-19. Generated by immunoSEQ multiplex PCR, the TCRdb table keeps only in-frame clones and is missing some. The sample gives some 130,000 clones, approximately 86% of which show up once; 9.5% to 12% is in the top ten. Sequencing used peripheral blood. Every receptor here comes from a woman between 65 and 79 years old with COVID-19, enrolled during active disease. CDR3s include the opening cysteine and the closing phenylalanine or tryptophan. The order of the fields is J gene, V gene, CDR3 protein.

TRBJ2-5	TRBV18	CASSPPSGGPVTQYF
TRBJ1-2	TRBV9	CASSVGPQGYGYTF
TRBJ1-1	TRBV28	CASSHPGQGGTEAFF
TRBJ1-3	TRBV6-5	CASRNRDSGNTIYF
TRBJ1-5	TRBV7-2	CASSKGTSLHQPQHF
TRBJ1-1	TRBV6-5	CASSYSKGQQEAFF
TRBJ1-1	TRBV4-1	CASSQGAAGDTEAFF
TRBJ2-7	TRBV2	CASSGAVTTAYEQYF
TRBJ2-5	TRBV28	CASRSPGTPIGGGKTQYF
TRBJ2-2	TRBV24-1	CATSDLTGQQNTGELFF
TRBJ2-5	TRBV13	CASSPGLAHETQYF
TRBJ2-1	TRBV6-6	CASCQGSIWTEQFF
TRBJ2-7	TRBV18	CASSPPTGPYEQYF
TRBJ1-2	TRBV27	CASSIQGSYGYTF
TRBJ2-2	TRBV7-7	CASGEGTGELFF
TRBJ2-3	TRBV7-2	CASSLGRGVGYTQYF
TRBJ1-6	TRBV28	CASAKSSYNSPLHF
TRBJ2-7	TRBV5-1	CASSLGDSATREQYF
TRBJ2-3	TRBV3-1/TRBV3-2	CASSLRGQDTQYF
TRBJ1-1	TRBV15	CATSSRTGGTTEAFF
TRBJ2-5	TRBV6-5	CASRQSGREETQYF
TRBJ1-2	TRBV9	CASSLERYGYTF
TRBJ2-1	TRBV2	CASSVSGGAEQFF
TRBJ2-7	TRBV7-9	CASSLGSGPEQYF
TRBJ2-5	TRBV4-1	CASSQRLAGGGDETQYF
TRBJ1-2	TRBV7-3	CASSPTGTYGYTF
TRBJ2-6	TRBV3-1/TRBV3-2	CASSQDVWAVSLTF
TRBJ1-4	TRBV29-1	CSVDKTGTGVEKLFF
TRBJ1-1	TRBV7-9	CASSPPGGTEAFF
TRBJ1-3	TRBV5-4	CASSLGAGYGNTIYF
TRBJ1-2	TRBV5-4	CASSLEAGMNYGYTF
TRBJ1-5	TRBV7-9	CASSLGTGGSHQPQHF
TRBJ2-2	TRBV6-5	CASRDKGTGELFF
TRBJ2-5	TRBV2	CASRTTGGETQYF
TRBJ2-3	TRBV27	CASSRLGRDRGADTQYF
TRBJ2-4	TRBV5-1	CASSSSRDSNIQYF
TRBJ1-2	TRBV7-3	CASSSTGLGGYTF
TRBJ1-2	TRBV2	CASSEQGTYGYTF
TRBJ2-2	TRBV14	CASSPLDRDDTGELFF
TRBJ2-5	TRBV28	CASNGGQETQYF
TRBJ1-1	TRBV5-5	CASSSRPRDTEAFF
TRBJ1-5	TRBV2	CASSDRFSNQPQHF
TRBJ2-2	TRBV28	CASSFLIAGGPGTGELFF
TRBJ2-1	TRBV21-1	CASSALDAGGRNEQFF
TRBJ1-4	TRBV18	CASSGQGNEKLFF
TRBJ1-2	TRBV7-3	CASSPTGGTDYGYTF
TRBJ1-2	TRBV4-1	CASSQDPREAGYTF
TRBJ2-5	TRBV7-3	CASSLNPRETQYF
TRBJ2-1	TRBV5-5	CASSSRTSGGPDYNEQFF
TRBJ2-7	TRBV7-7	CASSQDGTSKQYF
TRBJ2-5	TRBV7-2	CASSLGTGQETQYF
TRBJ1-2	TRBV18	CASSPNWGEDGYTF
TRBJ1-3	TRBV7-6	CASRGQLGNTIYF